This T cell receptor (beta chain) is drawn from a study of blood T cells in healthy people across ages. This clonotype has a count of ten or more. Germline V gives CDR1 DFQATT, CDR2 SNEGSKA (reference sequence). CDR3 length: 14 amino acids. V was cut by 1 base and J by 4 bases, with 12 bases left in between. PCR was performed a second time for about 7 to 12 cycles using a sample-barcoded 5' primer and a J-beta primer mix. TCRdb recomputed calls from the 5' RACE reads with MiXCR, one row per CDR3 protein. Of some 790,000 distinct CDR3 sequences listed, less than 35% are singletons. The rearrangement uses TRBV20-1 and TRBJ2-3, with no clear D. The sample taken for sequencing was blood. This TCR was sampled from an elderly woman in good health. In DNA form, the CDR3 reads TGCAGTGCTAGAGCCCCGTTCGGCGCAGATACGCAGTATTTT. This gives the protein CSARAPFGADTQYF.